The 27 T cell receptor beta chains given below trace back to one sample, sequenced in a study of cytomegalovirus exposure and HLA in healthy donors. 13 Jbeta primers and 60 Vbeta primers were used for the PCR. Generated by immunoSEQ multiplex PCR, the TCRdb table keeps only in-frame clones and is missing some. The sample has roughly 180,000 clones, 76% seen once. The sample taken for sequencing was PBMCs. The receptors were sampled from a female donor in good health and CMV-seronegative.

CDR3 in DNA: TGCGCCAGCAGCTTGCCCCCGAGCGGGGGGGCAAGCGAGCAGTTCTTC. As protein: CASSLPPSGGASEQFF. This chain connects TRBV5-1 to TRBJ2-1; 10 bases align to TRBD2. Trimming cost V 1 base and J 10 bases; bases outside gene matches: 11. The germline V gene encodes CDR1 SGHRS and CDR2 YFSETQ. CDR3 length equals 16 residues.

The chain links TRBV11-1 to TRBJ2-7; 7 bases agree with TRBD2. The CDR3 extends over 15 amino acids. Per germline, CDR1 SGHAT and CDR2 FQDESV (reference sequence). J gave up 1 base and V 3 bases, and 6 bases lay outside the gene matches. The CDR3 DNA sequence: TGTGCCAGCAGCTTCTCTGGACTAGAGTCCTACGAGCAGTACTTC. It specifies CASSFSGLESYEQYF. Combining the CDR3 with reference TRBV11-1 and TRBJ2-7 gives the whole variable domain EAEVAQSPRYKITEKSQAVAFWCDPISGHATLYWYRQILGQGPELLVQFQDESVVDDSQLPKDRFSAERLKGVDSTLKIQPAELGDSAMYLCASSFSGLESYEQYFGPGTRLTVT.

As DNA, the CDR3 is TGTGCCATCAGTGACAGGGGGAGCCAAGAGACCCAGTACTTC. As protein: CAISDRGSQETQYF. The chain combines TRBV10-3 with TRBJ2-5; TRBD1 matches 7 bases. V shed 3 bases, J shed 1 base, and the junction held 2 bases outside the gene matches. This CDR3 comprises 14 residues. CDR1 ENHRY and CDR2 SYGVKD come from the germline V gene.

The chain couples TRBV10-3 to TRBJ1-2; no definite D call. The V gene's germline CDR1 is ENHRY and CDR2 SYGVKD. There are 13 residues in the CDR3. V lost 2 bases, J lost 6 bases, and 10 bases lay in between. CDR3 in DNA: TGTGCCATCAGTGAGACAGTCCCTCATGGCTACACCTTC. Residues: CAISETVPHGYTF.

A few counts support this clone. The chain recombines TRBV5-4 with TRBJ2-3, with 8 bases aligning to TRBD2. J lost 5 bases, V lost 7 bases, and 15 bases had no gene match. The CDR3 has 16 residues. CDR1 is SGHNT and CDR2 is YYREEE in the germline V gene (reference sequence). The CDR3 DNA follows: TGTGCCAGCGAAGCCAGCAGCGGGAGTGTAGGAGATACGCAGTATTTT. Protein product: CASEASSGSVGDTQYF.

The V call is TRBV7-8, the J call TRBJ1-1; D is possibly TRBD1 (6 bases). V was trimmed by 7 bases and J by 6 bases, leaving 12 bases between them. The germline gives CDR1 SGHVS, CDR2 FQNEAQ. This CDR3 has 12 residues. The CDR3 bases are TGTGCCAGCACCTTGGGGGCCTCTGAAGCTTTCTTT. Its translation is CASTLGASEAFF.

V gene TRBV27 combines with J gene TRBJ1-2; D perhaps matches TRBD1 (5 bases). The CDR3 length is 14 residues. The V gene's germline CDR1 is MNHEY and CDR2 SMNVEV (reference sequence). V shed 3 bases and J shed 6 bases, with 14 bases lying between them. In DNA form, the CDR3 reads TGTGCCAGCAGTTTCCCCAGGGCGGCTAATGGCTACACCTTC. Protein: CASSFPRAANGYTF.

About this clone: Germline and junction disagree at one end, which may indicate a read error. The chain links TRBV7-6 to TRBJ2-6; D possibly corresponds to TRBD1 (5 bases). From germline, CDR1 is SGHVS and CDR2 FNYEAQ. There are 13 residues in the CDR3. CDR3 protein: CASSLFGANGLTF. The CDR3 nucleotides read TGTGCCAGCAGCTTGTTTGGGGCCAACGGCCTGACTTTC.

CDR3 protein: CASSQESGEKLFF. CDR3 DNA sequence: TGCGCCAGCAGCCAAGAATCGGGAGAAAAGCTGTTTTTT. This chain connects TRBV4-3 to TRBJ2-2, with a possible D match to TRBD2 (6 bases). The CDR3 totals 13 residues. Germline V gene lookup returns CDR1 LGHNA and CDR2 YSLEER. Trimming pared 0 bases from V and 12 bases from J, leaving 11 bases between.

The rearrangement joins TRBV9 to TRBJ2-3, with 7 bases matching TRBD2. This CDR3 has 16 residues. Germline CDR1 reads SGDLS; CDR2 reads YYNGEE. Trimming took 1 base from V and 0 from J; bases not matched to a gene: 5. Here the CDR3 reads CASSVSGEGSTDTQYF. CDR3 in DNA: TGTGCCAGCAGCGTAAGTGGGGAGGGTAGCACAGATACGCAGTATTTT.

V and J are TRBV7-8 and TRBJ2-7; 8 bases align to TRBD1. The CDR3 has 15 amino acids. The V gene's germline CDR1 is SGHVS and CDR2 FQNEAQ. V lost 5 bases and J lost 0; bases outside the gene matches: 6. CDR3 loop: CASSVTGGSSYEQYF. The CDR3 nucleotides read TGTGCCAGCAGCGTCACAGGGGGGAGCTCCTACGAGCAGTACTTC.

This clone is a singleton in its sample. The rearrangement joins TRBV19 to TRBJ2-1; D is possibly TRBD1 (5 bases). Trimming removed 4 bases at V and 6 bases at J, with 13 bases between. The CDR3 is 14 amino acids. Germline V gives CDR1 LNHDA, CDR2 SQIVND (reference sequence). CDR3 sequence: CASSTSNQGNEQFF. The DNA of the CDR3 is TGTGCCAGTAGTACCAGCAATCAGGGCAATGAGCAGTTCTTC.

This clone was observed a handful of times. This rearrangement joins TRBV5-6 to TRBJ2-1, with D possibly matching TRBD1 (6 bases). Germline values: CDR1 SGHDT, CDR2 YYEEEE. Trimming pared 5 bases from V and 5 bases from J, leaving 14 bases between. The CDR3 totals 14 residues. The CDR3 DNA reads as TGTGCCAGCAGTCTTTGGGGGCAGAACAATGAGCAGTTCTTC. It encodes CASSLWGQNNEQFF.

The chain combines TRBV18 with TRBJ1-2; perhaps TRBD1 as D (5 bases). The V end lost 2 bases, the J end lost 8 bases, and 12 bases lay between the germline ends. This CDR3 is 13 amino acids long. Germline CDR1 reads KGHSH; CDR2 reads LQKENI. The CDR3 loop reads CASSPLSRDGYTF. DNA of the CDR3: TGTGCCAGCTCACCATTATCGCGGGACGGCTACACCTTC. Variable domain in full (rest from reference TRBV18 and TRBJ1-2): NAGVMQNPRHLVRRRGQEARLRCSPMKGHSHVYWYRQLPEEGLKFMVYLQKENIIDESGMPKERFSAEFPKEGPSILRIQQVVRGDSAAYFCASSPLSRDGYTFGSGTRLTVV.

This chain joins TRBV30 and TRBJ2-1; tentatively, D is TRBD2 (5 bases). Germline V gene sequence: CDR1 GTSNPN, CDR2 SVGIG (reference sequence). This CDR3 spans 11 amino acids. The V end lost 0 bases, the J end lost 8 bases, and 5 bases lay between the germline ends. CDR3 region: CAWSVRDEQFF. CDR3 sequence (DNA): TGTGCCTGGAGTGTGAGGGATGAGCAGTTCTTC.

The V gene is TRBV9, the J gene TRBJ2-3; D uncertain. V was trimmed by 0 bases and J by 1 base, leaving 9 bases between them. CDR1 and CDR2 from the germline V gene are SGDLS and YYNGEE. The CDR3 has 15 residues. For the CDR3, the DNA is TGTGCCAGCAGCGTAGCTACCGCGCGCACAGATACGCAGTATTTT. It codes for CASSVATARTDTQYF.

The rearrangement uses TRBV4-3 and TRBJ2-1; a weak D match, TRBD2 (5 bases). The CDR3 runs 18 residues. In germline, CDR1 is LGHNA, CDR2 YSLEER. V was shortened by 0 bases and J by 7 bases, with 22 bases between the two germline ends. The CDR3 sequence is CASSQDLPVTTGKNEQFF. The CDR3 bases are TGCGCCAGCAGCCAAGACCTACCTGTTACTACGGGGAAGAATGAGCAGTTCTTC.

For the CDR3, the DNA is TGTGCCAGCAGTCCCACCCAAGGGGCCGAGCAGTACTTC. Protein sequence: CASSPTQGAEQYF. The chain links TRBV7-2 to TRBJ2-7, with D possibly TRBD1 on 5 matching bases. CDR3 length equals 13 residues. Deletions cut 6 bases from V and 6 bases from J, with 15 bases between. The germline CDR1 and CDR2 sequences are SGHTA and FQGNSA.

This clone appeared once. The chain uses TRBV5-4 and TRBJ2-2; TRBD1 aligns across 7 bases. V shed 3 bases, J shed 5 bases, and the junction held 7 bases outside the gene matches. The CDR3 is 15 residues long. Germline lookup yields CDR1 SGHNT and CDR2 YYREEE (reference sequence). The CDR3 region has the DNA TGTGCCAGCAGCTCAGGGACAGCCATTACCGGGGAGCTGTTTTTT. Translation: CASSSGTAITGELFF.

The chain uses TRBV4-3 and TRBJ2-7; perhaps TRBD2 as D (5 bases). V was cut by 1 base and J by 7 bases, with 23 bases left in between. Germline loops: CDR1 LGHNA, CDR2 YSLEER. The CDR3 totals 17 residues. For the CDR3, the DNA is TGCGCCAGCAGCCAAGGGTATATCTCGGCGGGCAAACGGGAGCAGTACTTC. It is translated as CASSQGYISAGKREQYF.

This chain links TRBV29-1 with TRBJ2-1, with D perhaps matching TRBD2 (7 bases). Trimming stripped 6 bases from V and 6 bases from J, with 18 bases between. Germline V gene sequence: CDR1 SQVTM, CDR2 ANQGSEA. The CDR3 is 14 amino acids. The CDR3 region is CSVARGAGSNEQFF. The CDR3 nucleotides are TGCAGCGTAGCCCGGGGGGCCGGGTCCAATGAGCAGTTCTTC.

This chain joins TRBV19 and TRBJ1-6; no clear D gene. The CDR3 is made up of 16 amino acids. The germline V gene has CDR1 LNHDA and CDR2 SQIVND (reference sequence). Trimming left V 0 bases short and J 7 bases short, with 13 bases between. CDR3 bases: TGTGCCAGTAGTATAGATTCGTCGCCTAGAAATTCACCCCTCCACTTT. This sequence encodes CASSIDSSPRNSPLHF.

V usage is TRBV7-9 and J usage is TRBJ2-7; D call uncertain. Germline V gene data show CDR1 as SEHNR and CDR2 as FQNEAQ (reference sequence). The germline V and J ends were trimmed by 4 bases and 0 bases, with 7 bases remaining between them. This CDR3 contains 13 residues. This chain's CDR3 is CASSYAGSYEQYF. The CDR3 bases are TGTGCCAGCAGCTACGCCGGCTCCTACGAGCAGTACTTC.

This clone is a singleton in its sample. The chain's CDR3 is CASSQDRGGLARRGELFF. The CDR3 nucleotides read TGTGCCAGCAGCCAAGATAGGGGGGGACTAGCGAGGCGGGGGGAGCTGTTTTTT. J is TRBJ2-2 and V is TRBV4-2; 10 nucleotides line up with TRBD2. The CDR3 is 18 residues long. The V and J ends lost 0 bases and 8 bases, in that order; junction bases with no gene match: 12. Per germline, CDR1 LGHNA and CDR2 YNFKEQ.

V gene TRBV6-5 combines with J gene TRBJ2-5; D unclear. Judging by the DNA end, TRBJ2-7 fits better; the J call may be wrong. The CDR3 extends over 11 amino acids. Germline V lookup: CDR1 MNHEY, CDR2 SVGAGI. CDR3 protein: CASNGLGEQYF. CDR3 nucleotides: TGTGCCAGCAATGGTTTGGGCGAGCAGTACTTC.

This rearrangement joins TRBV7-2 to TRBJ1-6; TRBD1 matches at 9 bases. The J segment lost 7 bases and the V segment lost 6 bases, leaving 7 bases of the junction unmatched. Germline lookup yields CDR1 SGHTA and CDR2 FQGNSA. The CDR3 runs 15 residues. CDR3 DNA sequence: TGTGCCAGCAGATCTGGGACAGGGAGGAATTCACCCCTCCACTTT. Translation: CASRSGTGRNSPLHF.

In DNA, the CDR3 is TGTGCCAGCAGCAATGGCGCAGGGCCCCCCTACGAGCAGTACTTC. Protein sequence: CASSNGAGPPYEQYF. V usage is TRBV7-3 and J usage is TRBJ2-7; TRBD1 might be the D (5 bases). The V gene lost 5 bases and the J gene lost 2 bases, with 16 bases spanning the gap. This CDR3 is built from 15 residues. Germline V CDR1 and CDR2: SGHTA, FQGTGA. Using reference TRBV7-3 and TRBJ2-7 for the parts outside the CDR3, the full variable domain is GAGVSQTPSNKVTEKGKYVELRCDPISGHTALYWYRQSLGQGPEFLIYFQGTGAADDSGLPNDRFFAVRPEGSVSTLKIQRTERGDSAVYLCASSNGAGPPYEQYFGPGTRLTVT.